The sequence of this TCR beta chain was determined in a study of control samples from healthy donors and cancer patients. Profiled with immunoSEQ multiplex PCR; TCRdb holds only in-frame clones, not every one. The sample contains some 140,000 clones, more than 85% of which appear only once. The ends were cut back, 3 bases at V and 6 bases at J, with 11 bases in the middle. The CDR3 length is 12 residues. Per germline, CDR1 DFQATT and CDR2 SNEGSKA (reference sequence). This chain joins TRBV20-1 and TRBJ1-1; D is possibly TRBD1 (5 bases). Sequencing input: blood. This clonotype originated in a woman aged 30 to 39 in good health. CDR3 bases: TGCAGTGCTAGTGGGGCCCACCCTGAAGCTTTCTTT. The encoded protein is CSASGAHPEAFF.